This T cell receptor beta chain was found in a study of response to subunit inactivated influenza vaccine. General study results and limits: Only a handful of new T cells, the authors suggested, are recruited with each seasonal influenza vaccination.

The V and J ends lost 3 bases and 3 bases respectively, with 3 bases between them. This CDR3 spans 12 amino acids. CDR1 MNHEY and CDR2 SVGEGT come from the germline V gene. TCRdb analysed the RT-PCR reads with MiXCR anew, one entry per CDR3 protein. The sample records 700,000 to 900,000 distinct CDR3 sequences, approximately 22% being singletons. This clonotype has just a few counts. Its antigen remains unidentified. The sample in question was PBMCs from blood, obtained roughly 5 days after vaccination. The receptor was derived from a man between 45 and 60 years old who received an inactivated influenza vaccine. The chain uses TRBV6-2 or TRBV6-3 and TRBJ2-1, with D unclear. CDR3 DNA sequence: TGTGCCAGCAGTTATCACTACAATGAGCAGTTCTTC. This codes for CASSYHYNEQFF.